This TCR beta chain stems from a study of T cells in Graves' hyperthyroidism and ophthalmopathy. This clonotype was found a few times. RNA transcripts served as the template for amplifying TCR beta CDR3 regions. A first-round RT-PCR of the TCR CDR3 used the HTBI primer set. One entry per CDR3 protein, called by TCRdb with MiXCR from the multiplex PCR reads. The sample lists around 260,000 distinct CDR3 sequences, less than 30% occurring once. Germline CDR1 is SQVTM and CDR2 is ANQGSEA. The CDR3 sequence is 15 residues long. The V end lost 0 bases, the J end lost 3 bases, and 14 bases lay between the germline ends.

The rearrangement links TRBV29-1 to TRBJ1-1; D is uncertain. Sequencing used blood. The sequence came from a man aged 35 to 55 with Graves' hyperthyroidism that later progressed to Graves' ophthalmopathy. CDR3 residues: CSVEEPVNWDTEAFF. CDR3 in DNA: TGCAGCGTTGAAGAGCCCGTAAACTGGGACACTGAAGCTTTCTTT.